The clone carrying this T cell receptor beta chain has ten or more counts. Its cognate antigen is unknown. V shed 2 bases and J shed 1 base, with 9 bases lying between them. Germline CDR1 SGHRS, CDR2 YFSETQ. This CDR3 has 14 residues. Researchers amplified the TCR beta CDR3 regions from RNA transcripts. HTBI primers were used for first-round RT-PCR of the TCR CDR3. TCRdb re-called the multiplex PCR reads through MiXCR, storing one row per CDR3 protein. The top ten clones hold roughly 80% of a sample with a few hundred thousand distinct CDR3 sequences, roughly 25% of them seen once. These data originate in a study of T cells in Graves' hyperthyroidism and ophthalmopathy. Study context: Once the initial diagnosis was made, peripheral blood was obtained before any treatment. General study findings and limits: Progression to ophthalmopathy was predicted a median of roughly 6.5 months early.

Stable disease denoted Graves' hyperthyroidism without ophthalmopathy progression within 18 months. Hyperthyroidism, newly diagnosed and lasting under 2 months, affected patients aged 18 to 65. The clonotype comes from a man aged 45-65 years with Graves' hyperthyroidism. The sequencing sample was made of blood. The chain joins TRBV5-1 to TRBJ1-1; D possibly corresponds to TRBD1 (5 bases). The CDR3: CASSLGTGNTEAFF. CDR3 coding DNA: TGCGCCAGCAGCTTAGGGACCGGGAACACTGAAGCTTTCTTT.